Here is one T cell receptor beta chain with its context. The data are from a study of T cell responses to AZD1222 COVID-19 vaccine. TCRdb keeps only in-frame clones here, not all; method: immunoSEQ multiplex PCR. This table holds more than 80,000 clones, roughly 88% found once. Germline V lookup: CDR1 SGHTA, CDR2 FQGNSA. This CDR3 contains 13 residues. Trimming pared 1 base from V and 5 bases from J, leaving 8 bases between. Sequenced material: peripheral blood, taken 28 days after the second AZD1222 dose. The receptor was isolated from an adult who received the AZD1222 COVID-19 vaccine. This chain links TRBV7-2 with TRBJ1-1, with D unresolved. This CDR3 reads CASSLGGSTEAFF. For the CDR3, the DNA is TGTGCCAGCAGCTTAGGAGGCAGTACTGAAGCTTTCTTT.